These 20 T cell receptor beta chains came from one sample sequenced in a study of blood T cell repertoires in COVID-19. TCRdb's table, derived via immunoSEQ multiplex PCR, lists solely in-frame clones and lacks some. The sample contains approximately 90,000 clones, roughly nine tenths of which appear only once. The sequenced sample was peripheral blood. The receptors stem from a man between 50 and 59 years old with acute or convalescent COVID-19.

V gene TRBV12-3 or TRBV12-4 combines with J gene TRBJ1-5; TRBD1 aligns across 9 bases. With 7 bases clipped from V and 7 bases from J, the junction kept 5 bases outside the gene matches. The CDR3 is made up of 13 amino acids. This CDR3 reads CASTPDRGQPQHF. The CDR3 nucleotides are TGTGCCAGCACTCCCGACAGGGGGCAGCCCCAGCATTTT.

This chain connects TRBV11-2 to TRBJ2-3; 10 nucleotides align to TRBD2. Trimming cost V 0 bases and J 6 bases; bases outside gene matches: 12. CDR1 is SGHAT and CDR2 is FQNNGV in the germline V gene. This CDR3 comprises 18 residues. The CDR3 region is CASSLDSLAGVVSDTQYF. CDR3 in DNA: TGTGCCAGCAGCTTAGATTCGCTAGCGGGGGTTGTTTCCGATACGCAGTATTTT.

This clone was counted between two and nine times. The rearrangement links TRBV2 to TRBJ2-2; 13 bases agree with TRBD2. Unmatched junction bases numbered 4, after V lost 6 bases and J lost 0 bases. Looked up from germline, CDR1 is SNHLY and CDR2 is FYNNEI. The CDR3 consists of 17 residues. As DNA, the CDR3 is TGTGCCAGCAGACGGACTAGCGGGGGAACGAACACCGGGGAGCTGTTTTTT. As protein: CASRRTSGGTNTGELFF.

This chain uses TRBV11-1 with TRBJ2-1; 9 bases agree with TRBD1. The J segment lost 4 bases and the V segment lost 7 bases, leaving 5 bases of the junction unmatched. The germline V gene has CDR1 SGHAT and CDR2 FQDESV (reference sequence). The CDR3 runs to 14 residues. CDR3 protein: CASTPGTGYNEQFF. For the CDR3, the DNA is TGTGCCAGCACTCCCGGGACAGGGTACAATGAGCAGTTCTTC.

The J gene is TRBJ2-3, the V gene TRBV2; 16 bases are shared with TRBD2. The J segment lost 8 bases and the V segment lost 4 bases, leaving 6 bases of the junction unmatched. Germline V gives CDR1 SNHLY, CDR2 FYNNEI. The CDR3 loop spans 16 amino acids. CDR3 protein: CASSVGLAGGKVTQYF. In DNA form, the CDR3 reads TGTGCCAGCAGTGTGGGACTAGCGGGGGGGAAGGTTACGCAGTATTTT. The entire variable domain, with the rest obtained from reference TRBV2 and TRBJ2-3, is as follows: EPEVTQTPSHQVTQMGQEVILRCVPISNHLYFYWYRQILGQKVEFLVSFYNNEISEKSEIFDDQFSVERPDGSNFTLKIRSTKLEDSAMYFCASSVGLAGGKVTQYFGPGTRLTVL.

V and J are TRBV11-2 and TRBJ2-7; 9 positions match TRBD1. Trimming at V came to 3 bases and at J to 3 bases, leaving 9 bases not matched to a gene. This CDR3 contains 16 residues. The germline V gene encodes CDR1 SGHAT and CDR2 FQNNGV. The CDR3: CASSFSLPGQGYEQYF. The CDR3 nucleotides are TGTGCCAGCAGCTTCAGTTTACCGGGACAGGGCTACGAGCAGTACTTC. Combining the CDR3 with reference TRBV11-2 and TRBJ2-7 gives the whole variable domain EAGVAQSPRYKIIEKRQSVAFWCNPISGHATLYWYQQILGQGPKLLIQFQNNGVVDDSQLPKDRFSAERLKGVDSTLKIQPAKLEDSAVYLCASSFSLPGQGYEQYFGPGTRLTVT.

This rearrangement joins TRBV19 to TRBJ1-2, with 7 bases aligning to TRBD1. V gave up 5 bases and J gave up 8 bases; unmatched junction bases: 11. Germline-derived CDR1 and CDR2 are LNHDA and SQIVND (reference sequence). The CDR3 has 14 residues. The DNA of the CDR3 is TGTGCCAGTAGTCAGGACAGGTACATCCACGGCTACACCTTC. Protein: CASSQDRYIHGYTF.

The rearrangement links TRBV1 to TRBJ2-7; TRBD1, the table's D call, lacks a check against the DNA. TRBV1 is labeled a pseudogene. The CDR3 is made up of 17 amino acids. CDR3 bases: TGCACCAGCAGCCAAGGGAAAAGACAGGGCGCATCCTACGAGCAGTACGTC. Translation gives CTSSQGKRQGASYEQYV.

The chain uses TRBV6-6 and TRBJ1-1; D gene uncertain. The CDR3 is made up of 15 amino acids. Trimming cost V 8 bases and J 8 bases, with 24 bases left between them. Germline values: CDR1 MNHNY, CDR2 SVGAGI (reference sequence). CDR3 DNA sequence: TGTGCCAGCGGCTTAGTGAGGAGCTCAAAAGTGGAAGCTTTCTTT. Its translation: CASGLVRSSKVEAFF.

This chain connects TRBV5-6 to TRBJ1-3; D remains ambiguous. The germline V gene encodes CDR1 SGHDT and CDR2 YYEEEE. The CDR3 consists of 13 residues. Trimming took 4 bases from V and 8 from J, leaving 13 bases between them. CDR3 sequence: CASSPTGRDTIYF. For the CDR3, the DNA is TGTGCCAGCAGCCCCACGGGAAGGGACACCATATATTTT.

The CDR3 is CASSRMDRYTEAFF. DNA for the CDR3: TGTGCCAGCAGCCGCATGGACAGGTACACTGAAGCTTTCTTT. The chain uses TRBV6-5 and TRBJ1-1, with TRBD1 matching over 7 bases. Trimming at V came to 6 bases and at J to 3 bases, leaving 7 bases not matched to a gene. Germline-derived CDR1 and CDR2 are MNHEY and SVGAGI. This CDR3 region has 14 residues.

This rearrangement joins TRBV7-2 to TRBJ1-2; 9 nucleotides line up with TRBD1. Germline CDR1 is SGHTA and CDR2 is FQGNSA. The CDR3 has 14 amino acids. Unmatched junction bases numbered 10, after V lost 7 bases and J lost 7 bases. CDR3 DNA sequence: TGTGCCAGCAACTCGGGACAGGGAATGGGTGGCTACACCTTC. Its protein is CASNSGQGMGGYTF.

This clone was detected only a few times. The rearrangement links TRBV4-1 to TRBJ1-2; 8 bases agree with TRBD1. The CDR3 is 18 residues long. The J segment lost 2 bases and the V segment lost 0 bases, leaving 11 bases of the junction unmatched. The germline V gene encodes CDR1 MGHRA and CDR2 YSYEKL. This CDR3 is CASSQDRQGARSNYGYTF. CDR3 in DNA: TGCGCCAGCAGCCAAGATAGGCAGGGGGCGCGCTCAAACTATGGCTACACCTTC.

CDR3 DNA sequence: TGTGCCATCAGAATACAGGGGGATGATGGCTACACCTTC. Protein product: CAIRIQGDDGYTF. This chain uses TRBV10-3 with TRBJ1-2; 8 bases fit TRBD1. V lost 6 bases to trimming and J lost 6 bases; unmatched junction nucleotides: 6. The germline gives CDR1 ENHRY, CDR2 SYGVKD. CDR3 length: 13 amino acids.

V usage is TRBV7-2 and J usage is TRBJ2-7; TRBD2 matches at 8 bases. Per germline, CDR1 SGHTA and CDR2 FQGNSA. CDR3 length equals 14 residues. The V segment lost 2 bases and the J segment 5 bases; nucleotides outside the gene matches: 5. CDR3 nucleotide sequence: TGTGCCAGCAGCTTATCCATACTAGCGGACGAGCAGTACTTC. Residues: CASSLSILADEQYF.

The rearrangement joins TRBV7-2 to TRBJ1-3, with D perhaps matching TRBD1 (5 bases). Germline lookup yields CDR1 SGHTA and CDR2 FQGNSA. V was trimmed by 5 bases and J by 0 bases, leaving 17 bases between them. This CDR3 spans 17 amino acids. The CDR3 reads CASSQSQAASSGNTIYF. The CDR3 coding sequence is TGTGCCAGCAGCCAATCACAGGCCGCCAGCTCTGGAAACACCATATATTTT.

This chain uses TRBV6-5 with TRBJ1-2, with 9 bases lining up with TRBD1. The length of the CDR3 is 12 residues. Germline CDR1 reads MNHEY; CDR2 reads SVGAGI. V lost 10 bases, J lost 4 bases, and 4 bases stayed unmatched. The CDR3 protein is CATRDRAYGYTF. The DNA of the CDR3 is TGTGCCACCAGGGACAGGGCCTATGGCTACACCTTC.

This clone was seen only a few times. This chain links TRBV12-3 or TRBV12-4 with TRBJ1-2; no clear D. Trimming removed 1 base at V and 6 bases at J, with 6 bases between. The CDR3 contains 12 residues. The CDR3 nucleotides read TGTGCCAGCAGTTTAGATCTTAATGGCTACACCTTC. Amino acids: CASSLDLNGYTF.

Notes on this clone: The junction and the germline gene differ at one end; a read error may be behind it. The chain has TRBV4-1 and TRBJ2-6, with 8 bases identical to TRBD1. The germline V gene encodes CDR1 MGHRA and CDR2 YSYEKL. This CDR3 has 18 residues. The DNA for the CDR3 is TGCGCCAGCAGCCAAGAGGTCAGGGGGCTCTCTCGGGCCAACGTCCTGACTTTC. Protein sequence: CASSQEVRGLSRANVLTF.

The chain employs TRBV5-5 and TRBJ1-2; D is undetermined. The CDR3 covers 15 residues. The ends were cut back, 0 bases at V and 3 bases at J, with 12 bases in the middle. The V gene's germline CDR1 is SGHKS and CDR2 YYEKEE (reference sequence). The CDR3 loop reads CASSLEGGRHYGYTF. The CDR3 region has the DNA TGTGCCAGCAGCTTGGAGGGAGGCCGACACTATGGCTACACCTTC. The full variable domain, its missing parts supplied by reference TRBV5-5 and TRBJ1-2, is DAGVTQSPTHLIKTRGQQVTLRCSPISGHKSVSWYQQVLGQGPQFIFQYYEKEERGRGNFPDRFSARQFPNYSSELNVNALLLGDSALYLCASSLEGGRHYGYTFGSGTRLTVV.